The 10 T cell receptor beta chains in this list originate from one sample, sequenced in a study of blood T cell repertoires in COVID-19. The table came from immunoSEQ multiplex PCR; TCRdb's copy has only in-frame clones and leaves some out. This table has around 50,000 clones, roughly 80% appearing once. The material sequenced was peripheral blood. Receptor source: a human donor in a cohort sampled during active COVID-19.

The chain combines TRBV11-2 with TRBJ1-1; 9 nucleotides align to TRBD1. The CDR3 extends over 16 amino acids. V was pared by 4 bases and J by 2 bases, with 8 bases of the junction left unmatched. Germline CDR1 reads SGHAT; CDR2 reads FQNNGV. This CDR3 reads CASSWGQGGGNTEAFF. Written as DNA, the CDR3 is TGTGCCAGCAGCTGGGGACAGGGTGGGGGTAACACTGAAGCTTTCTTT.

This rearrangement joins TRBV2 to TRBJ2-1; no firm D call. The CDR3 covers 11 residues. Trimming shortened V by 8 bases and J by 4 bases, and 6 bases separated the two germline ends. Germline CDR1 and CDR2: SNHLY and FYNNEI. This CDR3 is CASGLYNEQFF. For the CDR3, the DNA is TGTGCCAGCGGGCTTTACAATGAGCAGTTCTTC.

The chain uses TRBV3-1 (or the pseudogene TRBV3-2) and TRBJ1-4; 8 bases agree with TRBD1. V lost 4 bases to trimming and J lost 8 bases; unmatched junction nucleotides: 3. The CDR3 covers 13 residues. CDR1 is LGHDT, CDR2 YNNKEL, per germline (reference sequence). CDR3 region: CASSRTGLEKLFF. For the CDR3, the DNA is TGTGCCAGCAGCCGGACAGGGCTCGAAAAACTGTTTTTT.

V and J are TRBV3-1 (or the pseudogene TRBV3-2) and TRBJ2-2; 7 positions match TRBD1. The CDR3 spans 14 residues. The trim removed 2 bases at V and 6 bases at J, leaving 3 bases unmatched. From germline, CDR1 is LGHDT and CDR2 YNNKEL (reference sequence). The CDR3 DNA reads TGTGCCAGCAGCCAACGGACAGGAGCCGGGGAGCTGTTTTTT. Its translation is CASSQRTGAGELFF.

The chain recombines TRBV6-2 or TRBV6-3 with TRBJ1-2; TRBD1 is a possible D gene (5 bases). Germline V gives CDR1 MNHEY, CDR2 SVGEGT. The CDR3 runs to 16 residues. Deletions cut 2 bases from V and 4 bases from J, with 17 bases between. CDR3 region: CASSYVRAPRAYGYTF. In nucleotides, the CDR3 is TGTGCCAGCAGTTACGTTCGGGCCCCCAGGGCCTATGGCTACACCTTC.

V usage is TRBV7-2 and J usage is TRBJ2-7, with 7 bases fitting TRBD1. V lost 5 bases to trimming and J lost 5 bases; unmatched junction nucleotides: 3. This CDR3 has 12 residues. Germline-derived CDR1 and CDR2 are SGHTA and FQGNSA. The CDR3 sequence is CASSHTGDEQYF. DNA of the CDR3: TGTGCCAGCAGCCATACAGGGGACGAGCAGTACTTC. The complete variable domain, with remaining parts taken from reference TRBV7-2 and TRBJ2-7, reads GAGVSQSPSNKVTEKGKDVELRCDPISGHTALYWYRQSLGQGLEFLIYFQGNSAPDKSGLPSDRFSAERTGGSVSTLTIQRTQQEDSAVYLCASSHTGDEQYFGPGTRLTVT.

The chain carries TRBV30 and TRBJ1-1; 7 nucleotides line up with TRBD1. With V trimmed by 4 bases and J by 9 bases, 17 bases remained unmatched. The CDR3 spans 15 residues. Germline-derived CDR1 and CDR2 are GTSNPN and SVGIG (reference sequence). For the CDR3, the DNA is TGTGCCTGGACCCTCCAAGGGGGCAGAGAGTCTAAAGCTTTCTTT. It yields the protein CAWTLQGGRESKAFF.

V usage is TRBV4-3 and J usage is TRBJ1-2; perhaps TRBD1 as D (6 bases). Germline CDR1 reads LGHNA; CDR2 reads YSLEER. V gave up 0 bases and J gave up 7 bases, with 15 bases separating them. The CDR3 runs 15 residues. The CDR3 DNA sequence: TGCGCCAGCAGCCAAGATCATCGACAGGACCGTGGCTACACCTTC. Translated, it gives CASSQDHRQDRGYTF.

The chain carries TRBV10-2 and TRBJ2-1, with D perhaps TRBD2 (5 bases). CDR1 is WSHSY, CDR2 SAAADI, per germline. Trimming shortened V by 0 bases and J by 6 bases, and 15 bases separated the two germline ends. The CDR3 runs to 16 residues. The CDR3 loop reads CASSESSRLAINEQFF. In nucleotides, the CDR3 is TGCGCCAGCAGTGAGTCATCGCGGCTAGCCATCAATGAGCAGTTCTTC.

The J gene is TRBJ2-3, the V gene TRBV19; 14 bases are shared with TRBD2. Germline values: CDR1 LNHDA, CDR2 SQIVND (reference sequence). With 0 bases clipped from V and 2 bases from J, the junction kept 4 bases outside the gene matches. CDR3 length: 18 amino acids. The CDR3 bases are TGTGCCAGTAGTATAGATTCGGGACTAGCGGGGGTCACAGATACGCAGTATTTT. This codes for CASSIDSGLAGVTDTQYF. The variable domain in full, with the rest retrieved from reference TRBV19 and TRBJ2-3, is DGGITQSPKYLFRKEGQNVTLSCEQNLNHDAMYWYRQDPGQGLRLIYYSQIVNDFQKGDIAEGYSVSREKKESFPLTVTSAQKNPTAFYLCASSIDSGLAGVTDTQYFGPGTRLTVL.